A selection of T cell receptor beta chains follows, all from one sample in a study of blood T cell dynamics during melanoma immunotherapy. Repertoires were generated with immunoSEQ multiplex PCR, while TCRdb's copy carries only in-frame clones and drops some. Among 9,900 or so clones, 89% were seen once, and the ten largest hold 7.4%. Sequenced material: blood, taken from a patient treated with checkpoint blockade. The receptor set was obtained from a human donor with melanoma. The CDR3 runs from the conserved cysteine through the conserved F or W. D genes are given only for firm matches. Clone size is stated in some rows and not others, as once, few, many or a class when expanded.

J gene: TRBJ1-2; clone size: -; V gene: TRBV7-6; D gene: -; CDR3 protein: CASSLVGGSGYTF; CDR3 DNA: TGTGCCAGCAGCTTAGTCGGGGGGTCTGGCTACACCTTC
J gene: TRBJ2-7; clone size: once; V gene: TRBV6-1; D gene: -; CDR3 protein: CASSEGQGRLYEQYF; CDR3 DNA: TGTGCCAGCAGTGAAGGGCAGGGACGGCTCTACGAGCAGTACTTC
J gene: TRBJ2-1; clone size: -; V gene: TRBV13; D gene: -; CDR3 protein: CASSRDLYNEQFF; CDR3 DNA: TGTGCCAGCAGCCGGGACCTCTACAATGAGCAGTTCTTC
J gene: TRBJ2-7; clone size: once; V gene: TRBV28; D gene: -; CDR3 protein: CASSLMVLAYEQYF; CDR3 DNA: TGTGCCAGCAGTTTAATGGTGCTCGCCTACGAGCAGTACTTC
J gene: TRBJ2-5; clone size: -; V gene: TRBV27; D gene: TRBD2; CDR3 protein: CASSLSGEVPGGTQYF; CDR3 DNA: TGTGCCAGCAGTTTATCGGGGGAGGTCCCGGGGGGGACCCAGTACTTC
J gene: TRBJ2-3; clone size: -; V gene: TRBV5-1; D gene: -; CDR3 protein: CASSQSRDSTDTQYF; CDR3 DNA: TGCGCCAGCAGCCAATCCCGGGACAGCACAGATACGCAGTATTTT
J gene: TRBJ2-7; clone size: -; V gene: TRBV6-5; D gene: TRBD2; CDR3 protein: CASRRGSSYEQYF; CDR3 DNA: TGTGCCAGCAGACGCGGGAGCTCCTACGAGCAGTACTTC
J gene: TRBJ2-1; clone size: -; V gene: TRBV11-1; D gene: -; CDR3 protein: CASSSRGYSYNEQFF; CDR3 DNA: TGTGCCAGCAGCTCCAGGGGTTACTCCTACAATGAGCAGTTCTTC
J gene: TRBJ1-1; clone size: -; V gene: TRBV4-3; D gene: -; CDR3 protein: CASSQEAGRLSFF; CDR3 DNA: TGCGCCAGCAGCCAAGAGGCGGGCAGGTTGTCTTTCTTT
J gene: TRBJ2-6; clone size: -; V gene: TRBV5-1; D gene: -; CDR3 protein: CASSQQLSGANVLTF; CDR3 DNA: TGCGCCAGCAGTCAACAGCTCTCTGGGGCCAACGTCCTGACTTTC
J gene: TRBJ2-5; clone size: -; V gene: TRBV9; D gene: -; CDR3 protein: CASSASTKETQYF; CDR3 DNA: TGTGCCAGCAGCGCCTCAACCAAAGAGACCCAGTACTTC
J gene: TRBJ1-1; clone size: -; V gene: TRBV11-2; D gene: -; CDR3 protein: CASSLGPGKNTEAFF; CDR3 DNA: TGTGCCAGCAGCTTAGGCCCCGGGAAGAACACTGAAGCTTTCTTT
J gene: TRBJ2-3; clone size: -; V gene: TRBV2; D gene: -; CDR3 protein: CASSDREHSTDTQYF; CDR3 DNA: TGTGCCAGCAGCGACCGGGAACATAGCACAGATACGCAGTATTTT
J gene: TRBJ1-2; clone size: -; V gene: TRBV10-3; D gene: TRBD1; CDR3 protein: CAIQSQQGGRGYGYTF; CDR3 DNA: TGTGCCATCCAATCCCAACAGGGGGGAAGGGGCTATGGCTACACCTTC
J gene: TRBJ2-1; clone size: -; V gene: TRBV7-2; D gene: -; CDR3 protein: CASSLEVGQKLQFF; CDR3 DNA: TGTGCCAGCAGCTTAGAGGTCGGGCAGAAACTGCAGTTCTTC
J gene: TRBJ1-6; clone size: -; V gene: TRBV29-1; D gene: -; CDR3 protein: CSARERENSPLHF; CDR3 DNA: TGCAGCGCCCGGGAGCGGGAAAATTCACCCCTCCACTTT
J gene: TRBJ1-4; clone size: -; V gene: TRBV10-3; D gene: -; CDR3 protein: CAISDGIREFGEKLFF; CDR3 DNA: TGTGCCATCAGTGATGGGATTAGGGAATTCGGTGAAAAACTGTTTTTT
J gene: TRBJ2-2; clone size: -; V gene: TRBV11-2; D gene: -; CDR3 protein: CASVISGSGTGELFF; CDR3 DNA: TGTGCCAGCGTTATCTCAGGGTCGGGGACCGGGGAGCTGTTTTTT
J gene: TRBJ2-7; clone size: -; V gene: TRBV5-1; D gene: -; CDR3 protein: CASSSAALHEQYF; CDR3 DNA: TGCGCCAGCAGTTCCGCAGCCCTCCACGAGCAGTACTTC
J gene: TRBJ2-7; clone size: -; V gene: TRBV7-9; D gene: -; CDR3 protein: CASSLTGLLYEQYF; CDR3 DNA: TGTGCCAGCAGCTTAACCGGACTACTGTACGAGCAGTACTTC
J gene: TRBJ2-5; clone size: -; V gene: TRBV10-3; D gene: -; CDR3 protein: CAISAVQETQYF; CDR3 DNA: TGTGCCATCAGTGCAGTCCAAGAGACCCAGTACTTC
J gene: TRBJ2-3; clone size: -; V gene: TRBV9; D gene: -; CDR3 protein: CASSIPTDTQYF; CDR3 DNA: TGTGCCAGCAGCATACCCACAGATACGCAGTATTTT
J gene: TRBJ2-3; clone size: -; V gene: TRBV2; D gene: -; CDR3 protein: CASSRGGSTDTQYF; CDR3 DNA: TGTGCCAGCAGTCGGGGTGGGAGTACAGATACGCAGTATTTT
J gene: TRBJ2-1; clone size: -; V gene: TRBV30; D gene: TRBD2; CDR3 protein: CAWRAGTSPYNEQFF; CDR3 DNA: TGTGCCTGGAGAGCCGGGACTAGCCCTTACAATGAGCAGTTCTTC
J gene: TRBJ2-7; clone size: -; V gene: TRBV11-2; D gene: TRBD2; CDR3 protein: CASSPLGTSGYEQYF; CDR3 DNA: TGTGCCAGCAGCCCTCTTGGGACTAGCGGCTACGAGCAGTACTTC
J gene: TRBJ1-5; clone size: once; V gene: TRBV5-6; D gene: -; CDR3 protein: CASSYWTGNQPQHF; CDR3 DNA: TGTGCCAGCAGCTACTGGACGGGGAATCAGCCCCAGCATTTT
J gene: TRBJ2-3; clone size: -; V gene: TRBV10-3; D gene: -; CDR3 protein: CAISDSKLGGTDTQYF; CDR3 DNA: TGTGCCATCAGTGACTCGAAGTTGGGGGGCACAGATACGCAGTATTTT
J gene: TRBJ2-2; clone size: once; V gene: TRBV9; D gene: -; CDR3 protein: CASSAAYLGGTGELFF; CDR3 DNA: TGTGCCAGCAGCGCCGCATACTTAGGTGGGACCGGGGAGCTGTTTTTT
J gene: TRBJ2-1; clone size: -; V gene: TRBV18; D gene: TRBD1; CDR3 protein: CASSQDRGLYNEQFF; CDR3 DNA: TGTGCCAGCTCGCAGGACAGGGGGCTTTACAATGAGCAGTTCTTC
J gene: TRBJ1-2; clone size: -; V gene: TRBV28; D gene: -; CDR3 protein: CASSLAGGANYGYTF; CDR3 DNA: TGTGCCAGCAGTTTAGCGGGCGGAGCTAACTATGGCTACACCTTC
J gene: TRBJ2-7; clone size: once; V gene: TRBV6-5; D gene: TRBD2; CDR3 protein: CASNQAGGYEQYF; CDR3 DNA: TGTGCCAGCAACCAAGCGGGAGGTTACGAGCAGTACTTC
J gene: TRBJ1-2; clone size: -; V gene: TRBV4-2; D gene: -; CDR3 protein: CASSQAGVDGYTF; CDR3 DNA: TGTGCCAGCAGCCAAGCAGGGGTCGATGGCTACACCTTC
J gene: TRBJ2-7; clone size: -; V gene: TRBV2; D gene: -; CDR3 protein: CASRRRADTYEQYF; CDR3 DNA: TGTGCCAGCCGGAGGCGCGCAGACACTTACGAGCAGTACTTC
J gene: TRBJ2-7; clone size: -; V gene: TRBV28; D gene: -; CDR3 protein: CASSLVGSYEQYF; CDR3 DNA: TGTGCCAGCAGTTTAGTGGGGTCCTACGAGCAGTACTTC
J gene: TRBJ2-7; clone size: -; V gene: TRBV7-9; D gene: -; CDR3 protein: CASSLEGLFYEQYF; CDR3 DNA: TGTGCCAGCAGCTTAGAGGGGCTGTTCTACGAGCAGTACTTC
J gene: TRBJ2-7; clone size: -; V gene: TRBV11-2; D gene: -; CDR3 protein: CASSLVTGEGEQYF; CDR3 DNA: TGTGCCAGCAGCTTAGTTACGGGAGAAGGCGAGCAGTACTTC
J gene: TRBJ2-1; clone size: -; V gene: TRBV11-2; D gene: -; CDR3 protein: CASSLRTEYNEQFF; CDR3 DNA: TGTGCCAGCAGCTTGAGGACGGAGTACAATGAGCAGTTCTTC